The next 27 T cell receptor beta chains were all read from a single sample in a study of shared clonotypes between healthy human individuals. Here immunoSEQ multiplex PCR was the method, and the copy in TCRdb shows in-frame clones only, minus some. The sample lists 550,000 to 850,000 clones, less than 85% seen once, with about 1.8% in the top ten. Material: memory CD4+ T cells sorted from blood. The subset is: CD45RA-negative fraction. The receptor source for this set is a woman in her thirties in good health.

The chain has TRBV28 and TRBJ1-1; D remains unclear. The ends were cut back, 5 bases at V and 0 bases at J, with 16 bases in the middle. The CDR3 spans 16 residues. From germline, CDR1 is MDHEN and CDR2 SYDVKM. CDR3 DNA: TGTGCCAGCAGTCCGGTGCATTGGCGATTGAACACTGAAGCTTTCTTT. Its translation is CASSPVHWRLNTEAFF. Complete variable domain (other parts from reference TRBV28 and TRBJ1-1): DVKVTQSSRYLVKRTGEKVFLECVQDMDHENMFWYRQDPGLGLRLIYFSYDVKMKEKGDIPEGYSVSREKKERFSLILESASTNQTSMYLCASSPVHWRLNTEAFFGQGTRLTVV.

The CDR3 reads CASSIMTVNQPQHF. In DNA form, the CDR3 reads TGTGCCAGTAGTATTATGACAGTCAATCAGCCCCAGCATTTT. This sequence joins TRBV19 and TRBJ1-5; TRBD1 is a possible D gene (5 bases). CDR1 LNHDA and CDR2 SQIVND come from the germline V gene (reference sequence). Trimming took off 3 bases at V and 3 bases at J, with 9 bases between the two ends. This CDR3 has 14 residues. Supplemented by reference TRBV19 and TRBJ1-5, the full variable domain reads DGGITQSPKYLFRKEGQNVTLSCEQNLNHDAMYWYRQDPGQGLRLIYYSQIVNDFQKGDIAEGYSVSREKKESFPLTVTSAQKNPTAFYLCASSIMTVNQPQHFGDGTRLSIL.

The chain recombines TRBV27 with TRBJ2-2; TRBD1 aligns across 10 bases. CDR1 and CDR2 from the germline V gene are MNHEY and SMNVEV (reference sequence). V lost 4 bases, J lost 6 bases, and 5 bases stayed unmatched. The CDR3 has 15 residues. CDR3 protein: CASSWDRGRPGELFF. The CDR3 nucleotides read TGTGCCAGCAGTTGGGACAGGGGAAGACCCGGGGAGCTGTTTTTT.

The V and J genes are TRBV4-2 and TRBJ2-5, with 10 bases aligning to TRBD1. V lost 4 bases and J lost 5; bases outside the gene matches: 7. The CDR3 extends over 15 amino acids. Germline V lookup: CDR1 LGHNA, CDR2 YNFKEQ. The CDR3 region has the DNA TGTGCCAGCAGCCCCTCGACAGGGGGCTATGAGACCCAGTACTTC. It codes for CASSPSTGGYETQYF.

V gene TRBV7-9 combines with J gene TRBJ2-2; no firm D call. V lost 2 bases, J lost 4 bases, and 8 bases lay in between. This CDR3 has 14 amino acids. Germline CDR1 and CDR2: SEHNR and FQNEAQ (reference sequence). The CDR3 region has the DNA TGTGCCAGCAGCTTAATGTGGGGCACCGGGGAGCTGTTTTTT. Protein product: CASSLMWGTGELFF.

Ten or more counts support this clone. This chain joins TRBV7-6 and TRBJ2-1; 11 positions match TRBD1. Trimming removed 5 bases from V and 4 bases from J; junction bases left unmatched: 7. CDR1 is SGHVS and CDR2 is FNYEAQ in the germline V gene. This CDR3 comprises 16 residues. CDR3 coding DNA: TGTGCCAGCAGCCCGCAAGGGACAGGGGGATACAATGAGCAGTTCTTC. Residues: CASSPQGTGGYNEQFF.

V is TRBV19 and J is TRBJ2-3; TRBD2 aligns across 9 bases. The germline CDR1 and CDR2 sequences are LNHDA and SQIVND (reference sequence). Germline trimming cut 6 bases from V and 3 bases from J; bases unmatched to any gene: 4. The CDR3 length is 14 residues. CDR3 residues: CASRASGTTDTQYF. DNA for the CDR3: TGTGCCAGTAGGGCTAGCGGGACGACAGATACGCAGTATTTT.

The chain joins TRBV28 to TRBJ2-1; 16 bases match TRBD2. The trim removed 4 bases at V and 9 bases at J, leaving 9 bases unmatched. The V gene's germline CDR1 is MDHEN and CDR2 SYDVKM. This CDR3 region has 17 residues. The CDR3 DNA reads TGTGCCAGCAGTTACACCGCCGGGACTAGCGGGAGGGCTGAGCAGTTCTTC. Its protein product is CASSYTAGTSGRAEQFF.

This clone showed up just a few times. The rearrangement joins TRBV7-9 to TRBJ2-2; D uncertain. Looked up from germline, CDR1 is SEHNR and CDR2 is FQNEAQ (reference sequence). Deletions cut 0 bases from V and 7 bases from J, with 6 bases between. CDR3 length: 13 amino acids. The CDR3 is CASSLAAVGELFF. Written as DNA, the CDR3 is TGTGCCAGCAGCTTAGCGGCTGTCGGGGAGCTGTTTTTT.

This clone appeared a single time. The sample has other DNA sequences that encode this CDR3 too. The CDR3 DNA reads as TGTGCCAGCAGTTACTCTGGCAGCTCCTACAATGAGCAGTTCTTC. It yields the protein CASSYSGSSYNEQFF. This chain links TRBV6-6 with TRBJ2-1; no definite D call. This CDR3 contains 15 residues. V lost 0 bases and J 0 bases, leaving 6 bases between the germline ends. Germline V gene data show CDR1 as MNHNY and CDR2 as SVGAGI (reference sequence).

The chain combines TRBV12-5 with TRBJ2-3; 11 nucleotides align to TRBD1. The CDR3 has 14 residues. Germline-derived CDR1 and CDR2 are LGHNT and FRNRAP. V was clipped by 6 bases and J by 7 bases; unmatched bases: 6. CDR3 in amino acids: CASGSGQGANTQYF. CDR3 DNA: TGTGCTAGTGGATCCGGACAGGGGGCGAATACGCAGTATTTT.

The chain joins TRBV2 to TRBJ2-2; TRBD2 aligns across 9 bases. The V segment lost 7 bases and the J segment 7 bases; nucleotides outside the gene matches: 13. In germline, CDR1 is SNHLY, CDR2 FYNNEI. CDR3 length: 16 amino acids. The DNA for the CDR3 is TGTGCCAGCAATTGGGATAGCGGGAGTGTCGGCGGGGAGCTGTTTTTT. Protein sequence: CASNWDSGSVGGELFF.

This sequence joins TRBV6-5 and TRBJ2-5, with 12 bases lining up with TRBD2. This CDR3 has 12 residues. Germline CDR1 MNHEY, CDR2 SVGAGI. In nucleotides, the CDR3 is TGTGGAGGACTAGCGGGAACAGAGACCCAGTACTTC. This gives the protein CGGLAGTETQYF.

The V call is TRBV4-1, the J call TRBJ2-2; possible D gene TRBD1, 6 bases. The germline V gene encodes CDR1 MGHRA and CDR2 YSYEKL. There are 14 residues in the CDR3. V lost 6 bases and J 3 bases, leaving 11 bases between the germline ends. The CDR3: CASRDRPYTGELFF. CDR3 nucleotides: TGCGCCAGCAGGGACAGACCCTACACCGGGGAGCTGTTTTTT.

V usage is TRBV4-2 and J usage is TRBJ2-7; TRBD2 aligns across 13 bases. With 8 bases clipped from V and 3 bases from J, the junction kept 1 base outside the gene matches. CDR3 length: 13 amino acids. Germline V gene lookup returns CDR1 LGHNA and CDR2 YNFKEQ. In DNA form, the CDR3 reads TGTGCCAGCGGGACTAGCGGGAACTACGAGCAGTACTTC. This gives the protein CASGTSGNYEQYF.

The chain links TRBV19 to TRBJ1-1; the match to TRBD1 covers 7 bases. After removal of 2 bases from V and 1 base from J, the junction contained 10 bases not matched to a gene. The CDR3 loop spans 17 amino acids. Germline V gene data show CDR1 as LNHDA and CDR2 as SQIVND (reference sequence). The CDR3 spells CASSIPGQDVGNTEAFF. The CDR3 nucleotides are TGTGCCAGTAGTATACCCGGACAGGACGTAGGGAACACTGAAGCTTTCTTT. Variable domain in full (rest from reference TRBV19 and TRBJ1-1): DGGITQSPKYLFRKEGQNVTLSCEQNLNHDAMYWYRQDPGQGLRLIYYSQIVNDFQKGDIAEGYSVSREKKESFPLTVTSAQKNPTAFYLCASSIPGQDVGNTEAFFGQGTRLTVV.

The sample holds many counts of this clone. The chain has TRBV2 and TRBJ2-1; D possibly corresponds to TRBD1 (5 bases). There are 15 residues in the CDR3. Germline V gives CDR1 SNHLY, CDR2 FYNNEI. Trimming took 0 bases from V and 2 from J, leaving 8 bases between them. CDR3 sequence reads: CASSEAAGPYNEQFF. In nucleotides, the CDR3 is TGTGCCAGCAGTGAAGCGGCAGGGCCCTACAATGAGCAGTTCTTC.

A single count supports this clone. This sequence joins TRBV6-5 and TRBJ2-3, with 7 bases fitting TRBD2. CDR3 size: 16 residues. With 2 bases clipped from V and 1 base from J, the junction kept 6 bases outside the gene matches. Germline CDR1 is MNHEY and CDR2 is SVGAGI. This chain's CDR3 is CASSYGEGLGTDTQYF. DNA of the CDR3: TGTGCCAGCAGTTACGGGGAGGGCCTGGGCACAGATACGCAGTATTTT.

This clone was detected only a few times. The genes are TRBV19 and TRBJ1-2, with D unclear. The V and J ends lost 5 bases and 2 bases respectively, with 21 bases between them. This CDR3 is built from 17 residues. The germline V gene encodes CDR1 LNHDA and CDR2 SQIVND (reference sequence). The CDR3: CASSLGSSMAVNYGYTF. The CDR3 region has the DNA TGTGCCAGTAGTCTCGGTAGCTCTATGGCGGTGAACTATGGCTACACCTTC.

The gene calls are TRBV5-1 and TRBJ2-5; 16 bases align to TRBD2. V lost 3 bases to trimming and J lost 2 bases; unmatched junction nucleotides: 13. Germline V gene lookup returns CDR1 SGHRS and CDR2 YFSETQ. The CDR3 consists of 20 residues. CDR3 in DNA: TGCGCCAGCAGCTCTAAATTGACCGGGACTAGCGGGAGGGAACAAGAGACCCAGTACTTC. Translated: CASSSKLTGTSGREQETQYF.

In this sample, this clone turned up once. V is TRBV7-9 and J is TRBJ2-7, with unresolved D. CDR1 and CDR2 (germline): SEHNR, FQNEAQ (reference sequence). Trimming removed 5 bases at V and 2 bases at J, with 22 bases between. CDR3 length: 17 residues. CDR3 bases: TGTGCCAGCAGCCGATACAGTTCGGGCAGCGTAACCTACGAGCAGTACTTC. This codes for CASSRYSSGSVTYEQYF.

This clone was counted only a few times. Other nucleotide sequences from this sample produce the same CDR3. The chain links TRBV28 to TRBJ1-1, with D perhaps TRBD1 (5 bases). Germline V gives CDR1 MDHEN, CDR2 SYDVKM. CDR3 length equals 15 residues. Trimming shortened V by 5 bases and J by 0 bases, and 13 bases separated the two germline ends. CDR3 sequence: CASSPPGRMNTEAFF. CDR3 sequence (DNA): TGTGCCAGCAGTCCTCCGGGACGGATGAACACTGAAGCTTTCTTT.

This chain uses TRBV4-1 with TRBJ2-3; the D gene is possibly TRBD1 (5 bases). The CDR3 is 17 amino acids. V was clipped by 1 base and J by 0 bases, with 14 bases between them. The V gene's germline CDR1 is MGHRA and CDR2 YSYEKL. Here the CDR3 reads CASSQVDMGFSTDTQYF. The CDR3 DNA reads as TGCGCCAGCAGCCAAGTGGACATGGGGTTTAGCACAGATACGCAGTATTTT.

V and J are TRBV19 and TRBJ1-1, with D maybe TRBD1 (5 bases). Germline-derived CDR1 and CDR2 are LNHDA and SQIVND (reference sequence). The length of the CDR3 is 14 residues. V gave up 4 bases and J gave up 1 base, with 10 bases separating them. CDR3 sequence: CASSTGRRNTEAFF. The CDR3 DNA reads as TGTGCCAGTAGTACGGGACGCCGGAACACTGAAGCTTTCTTT.

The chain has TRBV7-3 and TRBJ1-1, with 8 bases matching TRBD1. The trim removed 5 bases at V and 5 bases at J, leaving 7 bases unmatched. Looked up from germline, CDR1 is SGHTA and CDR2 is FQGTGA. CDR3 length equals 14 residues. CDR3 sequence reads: CASSKQGGPTEAFF. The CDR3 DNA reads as TGTGCCAGCAGCAAACAGGGGGGGCCTACTGAAGCTTTCTTT.

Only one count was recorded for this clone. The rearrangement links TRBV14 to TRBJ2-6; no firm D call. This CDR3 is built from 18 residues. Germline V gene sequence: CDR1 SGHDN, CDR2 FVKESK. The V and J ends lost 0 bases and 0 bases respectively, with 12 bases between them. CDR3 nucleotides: TGTGCCAGCAGCCAAGAAGCCCCAGGATACTCTGGGGCCAACGTCCTGACTTTC. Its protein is CASSQEAPGYSGANVLTF.

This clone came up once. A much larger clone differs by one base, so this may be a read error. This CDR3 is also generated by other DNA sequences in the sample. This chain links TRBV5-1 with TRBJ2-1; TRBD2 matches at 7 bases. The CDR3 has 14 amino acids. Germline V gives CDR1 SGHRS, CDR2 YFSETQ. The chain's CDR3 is CASIASGGYNEQFF. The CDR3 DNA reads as TGCGCCAGCATAGCTAGCGGAGGTTACAACGAGCAGTTCTTC.